This note documents a single T cell receptor beta chain sequence. Its antigen remains undetermined. It has no much larger one-base neighbor in the sample; base qualities were not kept. TCRbeta CDR3 regions were amplified from genomic DNA using the immunoSEQ Assay, a bias-controlled multiplex PCR. The paper's processing steps were these. The number of nucleated cells in each sample was estimated by amplification of reference gene primers within the assay. To quantify the absolute abundance of each unique TCRbeta CDR3 rearrangement, sequence reads were collapsed and filtered. For each sample, productive Simpson clonality was calculated as the square root of Simpson's diversity index across productive rearrangements. In its TCRdb copy, this immuneACCESS table keeps in-frame sequences only and misses some clones. Where compared with another copy, unresolved V genes explain less than half of these, and the others have no known cause. That table furnishes V, J and clone size, whereas the DNA furnished D and trimming. This sample gives some 15,000 clones in total; approximately 83% of them show up just once. Approximately 24% of the sample lies in the top ten.

The CDR3 runs 15 amino acids, cysteine and phenylalanine included. CDR3 DNA only is kept here, 45 bases in frame from base 1. These data are taken from a study of blood T cell repertoires in COVID-19 (TCRdb year 2020). Turning to the overall study: Samples covering the acute and convalescent phases of COVID-19 were provided by collaborators in the United States, Italy and Spain. The sample metadata nearly always contained a de-identified subject ID, COVID-19 status, age in years and sex. Samples were obtained from the ongoing ImmuneRACE study (first 160 participants) and from over 1,000 subjects provided by 6 global collaborators. Deeply sampled blood TCRbeta repertoires from subjects exposed to, actively infected with, or recovered from COVID-19 were included in the dataset. The repertoires were released in a freely available public database meant as a resource for research on the immune response to SARS-CoV-2. HLA class I and class II types, where available, came from metadata supplied by the sample provider rather than from assay-based typing. The material from the prospective study consisted of cDNA or gDNA derived from T cells, B-cell-depleted T cells, or PBMCs.

Each collaborating institution followed its own protocols to collect whole blood in K2EDTA tubes. For TCRbeta analysis, collaborators shipped samples as frozen whole blood, isolated PBMCs, or DNA extracted from either of those sample types. Broad study findings and their caveats: The amount of clinical and demographic metadata varied by source and participant and was provided uncurated.

What was sequenced was peripheral blood. The sequence links TRBV21-1 to TRBJ1-4; TRBD1 was called by the table and not checked on the DNA. TRBV21-1 is given as a pseudogene. The source is a woman aged 60-75 years with acute or convalescent COVID-19. The nucleotide sequence reads TGTGCCAGCAGCAAAGCGCAGGGGGGAAATGAAAAACTGTTTTTT. The translation is CASSKAQGGNEKLFF.